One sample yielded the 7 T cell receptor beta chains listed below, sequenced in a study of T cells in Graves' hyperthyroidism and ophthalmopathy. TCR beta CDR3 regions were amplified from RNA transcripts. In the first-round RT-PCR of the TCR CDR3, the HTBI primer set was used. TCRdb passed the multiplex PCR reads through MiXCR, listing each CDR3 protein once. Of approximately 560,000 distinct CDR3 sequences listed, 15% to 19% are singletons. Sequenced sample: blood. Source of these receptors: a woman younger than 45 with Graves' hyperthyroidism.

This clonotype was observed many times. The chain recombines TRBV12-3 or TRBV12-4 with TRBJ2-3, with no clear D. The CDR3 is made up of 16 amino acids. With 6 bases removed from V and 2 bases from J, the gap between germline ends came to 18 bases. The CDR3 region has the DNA TGTGCCAGCAGCCCCTTCCTGACTGAGCTCACAGATACGCAGTATTTT. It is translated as CASSPFLTELTDTQYF.

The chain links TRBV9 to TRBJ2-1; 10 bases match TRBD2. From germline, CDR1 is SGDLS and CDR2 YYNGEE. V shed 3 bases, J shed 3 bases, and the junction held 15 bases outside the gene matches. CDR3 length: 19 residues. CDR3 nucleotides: TGTGCCAGCAGCGCGACTAGCGGGTCAGGCCAGTGGGGCTACAATGAGCAGTTCTTC. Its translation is CASSATSGSGQWGYNEQFF.

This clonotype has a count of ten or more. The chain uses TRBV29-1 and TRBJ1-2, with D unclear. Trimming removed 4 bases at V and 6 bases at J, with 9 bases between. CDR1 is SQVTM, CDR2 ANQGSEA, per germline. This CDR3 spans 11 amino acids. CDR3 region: CSVGVSHGYTF. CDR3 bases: TGCAGCGTTGGAGTATCTCATGGCTACACCTTC.

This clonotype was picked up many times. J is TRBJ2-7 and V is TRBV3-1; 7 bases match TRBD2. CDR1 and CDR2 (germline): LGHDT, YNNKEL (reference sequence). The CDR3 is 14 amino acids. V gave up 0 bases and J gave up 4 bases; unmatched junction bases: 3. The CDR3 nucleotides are TGTGCCAGCAGCCAAGAGCCTAGCGGTTACGAGCAGTACTTC. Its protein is CASSQEPSGYEQYF.

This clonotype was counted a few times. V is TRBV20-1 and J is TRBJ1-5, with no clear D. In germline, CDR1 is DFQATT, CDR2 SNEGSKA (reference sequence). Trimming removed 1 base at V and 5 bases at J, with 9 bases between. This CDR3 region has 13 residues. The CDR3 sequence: CSARGTLDQPQHF. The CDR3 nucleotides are TGCAGTGCTAGAGGGACGCTGGATCAGCCCCAGCATTTT.

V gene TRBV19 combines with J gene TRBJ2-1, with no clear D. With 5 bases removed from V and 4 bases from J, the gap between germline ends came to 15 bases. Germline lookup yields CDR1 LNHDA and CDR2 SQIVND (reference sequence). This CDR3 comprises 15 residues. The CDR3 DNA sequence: TGTGCCAGTAGTGGGCTGGGAAAGATGTACAATGAGCAGTTCTTC. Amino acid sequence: CASSGLGKMYNEQFF. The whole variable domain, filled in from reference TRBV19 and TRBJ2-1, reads DGGITQSPKYLFRKEGQNVTLSCEQNLNHDAMYWYRQDPGQGLRLIYYSQIVNDFQKGDIAEGYSVSREKKESFPLTVTSAQKNPTAFYLCASSGLGKMYNEQFFGPGTRLTVL.

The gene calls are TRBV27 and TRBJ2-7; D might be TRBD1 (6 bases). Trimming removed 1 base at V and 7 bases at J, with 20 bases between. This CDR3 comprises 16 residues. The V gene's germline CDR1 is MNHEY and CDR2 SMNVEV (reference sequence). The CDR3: CASSLLGSGALLEQYF. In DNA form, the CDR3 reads TGTGCCAGCAGTTTATTAGGTTCAGGGGCTCTCTTGGAGCAGTACTTC.